Listed below are T cell receptor beta chains from one sample, sequenced in a study of T cell repertoires in cytomegalovirus infection. Each CDR3 protein is one row after TCRdb ran MiXCR on the reads. Among 900,000 to 950,000 distinct CDR3 sequences, around 32% were seen once, and the ten largest hold 13%. These receptors lack a known antigen. The sequenced sample was cultured CD8+ T cells from PBMCs, obtained from culture after CMV antigen stimulation. The receptors originated from a human donor in good health (CMV status not recorded). Some clones in this sample may be carry-over from other donors' samples. Both conserved end residues are part of each CDR3. The order of the fields is J gene, clone size, D gene, V gene, CDR3 protein, CDR3 DNA. D genes are given only for firm matches. Where a row states a size, it is once, few, many or the class of an expanded clone; other rows omit it.

TRBJ1-2	few	TRBD1	TRBV27	CASSSQGGDGYTF	TGTGCCAGCAGTTCCCAGGGGGGTGATGGCTACACCTTC
TRBJ2-1	many	TRBD2	TRBV20-1	CSARASGGVSSYNEQFF	TGCAGTGCTAGAGCGAGCGGGGGGGTGAGCTCCTACAATGAGCAGTTCTTC
TRBJ2-1	many	NA	TRBV7-6	CASSSLGDEQFF	TGTGCCAGCAGCTCATTAGGGGATGAGCAGTTCTTC
TRBJ2-1	NA	NA	TRBV12-3/TRBV12-4	CASGTSPEQFF	TGTGCCAGCGGGACATCGCCTGAGCAGTTCTTC
TRBJ2-1	few	NA	TRBV12-3/TRBV12-4	CASSLYPNPPYNEQFF	TGTGCCAGCAGTTTGTATCCTAACCCCCCTTACAATGAGCAGTTCTTC
TRBJ1-2	NA	NA	TRBV7-4	CASSSTAVF	TGTGCCAGCAGCTCGACAGCAGTATTC
TRBJ2-1	NA	NA	TRBV6-8	CASTLGLSVNEQFF	TGTGCCAGCACCTTGGGGTTATCGGTCAATGAGCAGTTCTTC
TRBJ2-1	few	NA	TRBV5-5	CASSLDWRGRGPYNEQFF	TGTGCCAGCAGCTTGGATTGGAGGGGCCGGGGGCCCTACAATGAGCAGTTCTTC
TRBJ1-5	NA	TRBD1	TRBV6-1	CASSEIDRADQPQHF	TGTGCCAGCAGTGAAATAGACAGGGCAGATCAGCCCCAGCATTTT
TRBJ1-2	few	NA	TRBV6-1	CASSPRTRGYTF	TGTGCCAGCAGTCCCCGGACCCGTGGCTACACCTTC
TRBJ1-2	NA	NA	TRBV3-1	CASSQDSDGRYGYTF	TGTGCCAGCAGCCAAGATTCGGACGGACGATATGGCTACACCTTC
TRBJ1-5	many	NA	TRBV28	CASTTGPRGNQPQHF	TGTGCCAGCACTACCGGCCCCAGGGGCAATCAGCCCCAGCATTTT
TRBJ1-2	NA	TRBD1	TRBV9	CASSGQGNGYTF	TGTGCCAGCAGCGGACAGGGTAATGGCTACACCTTC
TRBJ1-5	many	NA	TRBV6-1	CASSERGIGNQPQHF	TGTGCCAGCAGTGAAAGAGGGATTGGCAATCAGCCCCAGCATTTT
TRBJ2-5	few	TRBD2	TRBV3-1	CASSHPGLVKETQYF	TGTGCCAGCAGCCACCCGGGACTAGTGAAGGAGACCCAGTACTTC
TRBJ1-5	NA	TRBD1	TRBV12-3/TRBV12-4	CASSSPGQASNQPQHF	TGTGCCAGCAGTTCCCCTGGACAGGCGAGCAATCAGCCCCAGCATTTT
TRBJ2-1	NA	NA	TRBV19	CASSPPWDNEQFF	TGTGCCAGTAGTCCCCCCTGGGACAATGAGCAGTTCTTC
TRBJ2-5	few	NA	TRBV4-1	CASSQVVIGQETQYF	TGCGCCAGCAGCCAAGTGGTAATTGGGCAAGAGACCCAGTACTTC
TRBJ2-5	few	TRBD2	TRBV6-2/TRBV6-3	CASSYQWGSGGNQETQYF	TGTGCCAGCAGTTACCAATGGGGTAGCGGGGGGAACCAAGAGACCCAGTACTTC
TRBJ2-2	NA	TRBD2	TRBV7-3	CASSLKSLTSGGARNTGELFF	TGTGCCAGCAGCTTAAAAAGCCTGACTAGCGGGGGGGCCAGGAACACCGGGGAGCTGTTTTTT
TRBJ2-1	few	NA	TRBV28	CASSPLFPPDRLAPYNEQFF	TGTGCCAGCAGTCCCCTATTCCCCCCAGACAGGCTGGCCCCGTACAATGAGCAGTTCTTC
TRBJ2-3	few	NA	TRBV19	CASSTSSGTDTQYF	TGTGCCAGTAGTACCTCATCCGGCACAGATACGCAGTATTTT
TRBJ2-1	NA	TRBD2	TRBV7-9	CASSPPGLANEQFF	TGTGCCAGCAGCCCCCCGGGACTAGCCAATGAGCAGTTCTTC
TRBJ2-6	NA	NA	TRBV6-1	CASSEAGPYISGANVLTF	TGTGCCAGCAGTGAAGCAGGGCCCTATATCTCTGGGGCCAACGTCCTGACTTTC
TRBJ2-5	NA	TRBD2	TRBV10-3	CAISERGDSKETQYF	TGTGCCATCAGTGAACGGGGGGACTCGAAAGAGACCCAGTACTTC
TRBJ2-1	NA	TRBD2	TRBV7-6	CASSVEGLAGALNEQFF	TGTGCCAGCAGCGTAGAGGGCCTAGCGGGGGCACTTAATGAGCAGTTCTTC
TRBJ2-1	few	NA	TRBV14	CASSVSRVNEQFF	TGTGCCAGCAGCGTTTCTAGGGTCAATGAGCAGTTCTTC
TRBJ2-1	few	NA	TRBV14	CASSPKGPYNEQFF	TGTGCCAGCAGCCCGAAGGGCCCCTACAATGAGCAGTTCTTC
TRBJ2-7	NA	TRBD1	TRBV29-1	CSVQGDSYEQYF	TGCAGCGTACAGGGGGACTCCTACGAGCAGTACTTC
TRBJ2-5	NA	TRBD1	TRBV12-3/TRBV12-4	CASSFRPRGQETQYF	TGTGCCAGCAGTTTTCGGCCTCGGGGACAGGAGACCCAGTACTTC
TRBJ2-2	few	TRBD2	TRBV7-4	CASSSPALAKPGELFF	TGTGCCAGCAGCTCGCCGGCACTAGCGAAACCCGGGGAGCTGTTTTTT
TRBJ2-3	many	TRBD2	TRBV7-9	CASSSSGGSIITDTQYF	TGTGCCAGCAGCTCCAGCGGGGGCTCCATAATCACAGATACGCAGTATTTT
TRBJ2-5	few	NA	TRBV3-1	CASSQEETQYF	TGTGCCAGCAGCCAAGAAGAGACCCAGTACTTC
TRBJ2-3	NA	TRBD1	TRBV18	CASSPTNRGLLTDTQYF	TGTGCCAGCTCACCAACTAACAGGGGGTTACTCACAGATACGCAGTATTTT
TRBJ1-4	NA	NA	TRBV2	CASSDAGLTTNEKLFF	TGTGCCAGCAGTGACGCGGGATTAACAACTAATGAAAAACTGTTTTTT
TRBJ1-5	NA	NA	TRBV4-1	CASSQDANQPKHF	TGCGCCAGCAGCCAAGATGCTAATCAGCCCAAGCATTTT
TRBJ2-3	NA	NA	TRBV6-2/TRBV6-3	CASRVGPWSTDTQYF	TGTGCCAGCAGAGTGGGCCCATGGAGCACAGATACGCAGTATTTT
TRBJ2-2	NA	TRBD2	TRBV4-1	CASSQVLAGVTGELFF	TGCGCCAGCAGCCAAGTCCTAGCGGGGGTTACCGGGGAGCTGTTTTTT
TRBJ1-5	few	NA	TRBV4-1	CASSQDGTGGNQPQHF	TGCGCCAGCAGCCAAGATGGCACAGGAGGGAATCAGCCCCAGCATTTT
TRBJ1-4	many	TRBD1	TRBV12-3/TRBV12-4	CASSSGGTNEKLFF	TGTGCCAGCAGTTCAGGGGGAACAAATGAAAAACTGTTTTTT
TRBJ1-6	NA	NA	TRBV27	CASSLTGTGDVAPLHF	TGTGCCAGCAGCCTTACCGGGACCGGGGATGTGGCACCCCTCCACTTT
TRBJ1-1	few	TRBD1	TRBV7-9	CASTLTGEGTEAFF	TGTGCCAGCACCCTCACAGGGGAAGGCACTGAAGCTTTCTTT
TRBJ1-1	NA	NA	TRBV7-9	CASSSTSDGTEAFF	TGTGCCAGCAGCAGTACATCGGATGGAACTGAAGCTTTCTTT
TRBJ2-2	NA	TRBD1	TRBV27	CASSFKEGQGRTGELFF	TGTGCCAGCAGTTTTAAAGAGGGACAGGGTCGCACCGGGGAGCTGTTTTTT
TRBJ2-1	few	NA	TRBV7-6	CASSLPNRGGHEQFF	TGTGCCAGCAGCTTACCAAACAGGGGGGGCCATGAGCAGTTCTTC
TRBJ2-3	many	TRBD2	TRBV7-2	CASSQSGGPLFDTQYF	TGTGCCAGCAGCCAAAGCGGGGGGCCGTTATTTGATACGCAGTATTTT
TRBJ1-1	NA	NA	TRBV4-3	CASSQSAVTEAFF	TGCGCCAGCAGCCAGTCGGCGGTGACTGAAGCTTTCTTT
TRBJ2-5	NA	NA	TRBV5-6	CASSSRTGPWTQYF	TGTGCCAGCAGCTCCCGGACGGGCCCATGGACCCAGTACTTC